The next 15 T cell receptor beta chains were all read from a single sample in a study of human T cells and chemical hapten exposure. TCRdb reprocessed the RACE reads via MiXCR and lists one record per CDR3 protein. There are fewer than 60,000 distinct CDR3 sequences in the sample; around 11% occur only once, and roughly 4.3% lies in the top ten. Time point in this sample: pre-sensitization, week 0. The sample's treatment: therapeutic diphenylcyclopropenone sensitization with weekly scalp DPC. Sample: whole blood, taken in connection with sensitization to the hapten diphenylcyclopropenone (DPC). The source of these receptors is a woman aged 40 to 50 with alopecia areata. Some clones in this sample may be carry-over from other donors' samples.

This chain uses TRBV12-3 or TRBV12-4 with TRBJ2-3; 7 positions match TRBD1. The CDR3 length is 13 residues. With 7 bases clipped from V and 3 bases from J, the junction kept 4 bases outside the gene matches. CDR3 protein: CASTPGGTDTQYF. The CDR3, as DNA: TGTGCCAGCACCCCAGGGGGAACAGATACGCAGTATTTT.

The chain is built from TRBV11-2 and TRBJ2-7, with D uncertain. Trimming took 7 bases from V and 7 from J, leaving 11 bases between them. The CDR3 length is 11 residues. Germline assignment: CDR1 SGHAT and CDR2 FQNNGV. The CDR3 here is CASTSGVEQYF. CDR3 bases: TGTGCCAGCACCTCTGGGGTTGAGCAGTACTTC.

The rearrangement links TRBV5-4 to TRBJ2-3; TRBD2 matches at 7 bases. The J segment lost 1 base and the V segment lost 4 bases, leaving 6 bases of the junction unmatched. The germline gives CDR1 SGHNT, CDR2 YYREEE (reference sequence). The CDR3 runs 15 residues. In nucleotides, the CDR3 is TGTGCCAGCAGCCCTCCCCTAGCGGGCACAGATACGCAGTATTTT. As protein: CASSPPLAGTDTQYF.

The chain couples TRBV5-1 to TRBJ2-1; D unresolved. This CDR3 has 15 amino acids. CDR1 and CDR2 from the germline V gene are SGHRS and YFSETQ. With 0 bases removed from V and 2 bases from J, the gap between germline ends came to 9 bases. The CDR3 reads CASSLVAAAYNEQFF. The CDR3 DNA reads as TGCGCCAGCAGCTTGGTGGCGGCCGCCTACAATGAGCAGTTCTTC.

This chain connects TRBV5-6 to TRBJ2-7, with TRBD1 as a possible D gene (5 bases). There are 13 residues in the CDR3. Trimming left V 2 bases short and J 2 bases short, with 8 bases between. Per the germline V gene, CDR1 is SGHDT and CDR2 is YYEEEE. As DNA, the CDR3 is TGTGCCAGCAGCTTTTGGGGCCCCTACGAGCAGTACTTC. Translation: CASSFWGPYEQYF.

To note about this clonotype: This may stem from a read error, because a much larger clone lies one nucleotide away. The conserved final phenylalanine or tryptophan is absent from the CDR3, which likely points to a read error. This chain uses TRBV19 with TRBJ2-2; weak D call: TRBD1 (6 bases). The V and J ends lost 5 bases and 0 bases respectively, with 13 bases between them. Per germline, CDR1 LNHDA and CDR2 SQIVND (reference sequence). The CDR3 covers 16 residues. The CDR3 coding sequence is TGTGCCAGTAGTGGCCGGACAGCAACGAACACCGGGGAGCTGTTTCTT. It yields the protein CASSGRTATNTGELFL.

Only a few counts were recorded for this clonotype. This chain connects TRBV4-3 to TRBJ2-2; 8 positions match TRBD2. Germline loops: CDR1 LGHNA, CDR2 YSLEER. V was clipped by 4 bases and J by 7 bases; unmatched bases: 8. The CDR3 consists of 15 residues. CDR3 sequence reads: CASSLGTRFSGELFF. The CDR3 bases are TGCGCCAGCAGCCTGGGGACTAGATTTAGCGGGGAGCTGTTTTTT.

This clonotype was seen many times. V usage is TRBV28 and J usage is TRBJ2-5; D may correspond to TRBD1 or TRBD2 (6 bases each). Trimming left V 5 bases short and J 5 bases short, with 18 bases between. CDR3 length: 15 amino acids. CDR1 MDHEN and CDR2 SYDVKM come from the germline V gene. CDR3 DNA: TGTGCCAGCAGTAACAGGGACTGGCTCGGGGAGACCCAGTACTTC. Its translation is CASSNRDWLGETQYF.

The genes are TRBV6-4 and TRBJ2-1; D may be TRBD1 (5 bases). CDR1 is MRHNA and CDR2 is SNTAGT in the germline V gene. Trimming took off 0 bases at V and 6 bases at J, with 12 bases between the two ends. CDR3 length equals 15 residues. As DNA, the CDR3 is TGTGCCAGCAGTGACTCATCGCAAGGGGCCAATGAGCAGTTCTTC. Translated: CASSDSSQGANEQFF.

The chain couples TRBV5-8 to TRBJ2-3, with 10 bases lining up with TRBD2. V dropped 6 bases and J dropped 5; count of bases not matched to a gene: 6. This CDR3 spans 14 amino acids. The V gene's germline CDR1 is SGHTS and CDR2 YDEGEE. This CDR3 reads CASIPWTSGDTQYF. CDR3 sequence (DNA): TGTGCCAGCATCCCGTGGACTAGCGGAGATACGCAGTATTTT.

This clonotype was seen only a few times. V is TRBV25-1 and J is TRBJ2-1; TRBD1 or TRBD2 may be the D gene (5 bases each). The CDR3 has 13 residues. V lost 6 bases to trimming and J lost 5 bases, with 11 bases between them. In germline, CDR1 is MGHDK, CDR2 SYGVNS. CDR3 nucleotides: TGTGCCAGCAGGAGGGGCGCCGACAATGAGCAGTTCTTC. Its translation is CASRRGADNEQFF.

This clonotype was found many times. V gene TRBV7-2 combines with J gene TRBJ2-7; possibly TRBD2 for D (6 bases). Germline values: CDR1 SGHTA, CDR2 FQGNSA. V gave up 3 bases and J gave up 4 bases, with 16 bases separating them. This CDR3 is built from 15 residues. The CDR3 bases are TGTGCCAGCAGCTTGGAGTCGGGAGCAGGATACGAGCAGTACTTC. It yields the protein CASSLESGAGYEQYF.

The chain recombines TRBV6-6 with TRBJ2-1; D is possibly TRBD2 (7 bases). Germline CDR1 MNHNY, CDR2 SVGAGI (reference sequence). V was cut by 6 bases and J by 6 bases, with 15 bases left in between. This CDR3 region has 14 residues. This chain's CDR3 is CASSSNGGANEQFF. The DNA of the CDR3 is TGTGCCAGCAGCTCGAATGGGGGGGCCAATGAGCAGTTCTTC.

V and J are TRBV14 and TRBJ2-2; TRBD2 might be the D (5 bases). The CDR3 is 13 residues long. V was trimmed by 4 bases and J by 6 bases, leaving 9 bases between them. Germline-derived CDR1 and CDR2 are SGHDN and FVKESK. DNA of the CDR3: TGTGCCAGCAGCCTGGACTTCTCCGGGGAGCTGTTTTTT. The encoded protein is CASSLDFSGELFF.

The CDR3 coding sequence is TGTGCCAGCAGTGAATATGCGGGGCCGAACACTGAAGCTTTCTTT. Translating it yields CASSEYAGPNTEAFF. The chain employs TRBV25-1 and TRBJ1-1, with D tentatively TRBD1 (5 bases). Germline V gene lookup returns CDR1 MGHDK and CDR2 SYGVNS. V was cut by 0 bases and J by 1 base, with 9 bases left in between. The CDR3 contains 15 residues.